Presented here are 22 T cell receptor beta chains from one specimen sequenced in a study of regulatory T cells in long-lasting Graves disease. iRepertoire HTBI primers and Arm-PCR of CDR3 regions built TCR beta libraries. A single record per CDR3 protein comes from TCRdb applying MiXCR to the multiplex PCR reads. The sample carries hundreds of thousands of distinct CDR3 sequences, roughly 21% recorded once. The time point here: persistent/refractory GD, antithyroid drugs over 5 years with positive TRAb. The TCR library was prepared using RNA isolated from PBMCs. The sequenced sample was peripheral blood mononuclear cells (PBMCs), obtained when the disease was refractory, from a patient treated with antithyroid drugs. All receptors derive from a female donor with Graves disease.

This clonotype was detected a few times. The genes are TRBV15 and TRBJ1-5; D is uncertain. CDR1 is LNHNV and CDR2 is YYDKDF in the germline V gene (reference sequence). Trimming took 0 bases from V and 2 from J, leaving 5 bases between them. This CDR3 is 14 amino acids long. The CDR3 nucleotides are TGTGCCACCAGCAGAGATTCAGGCAATCAGCCCCAGCATTTT. Translating it yields CATSRDSGNQPQHF.

In this sample, this clonotype turned up many times. The chain employs TRBV28 and TRBJ1-1; no firm D call. Germline V gene data show CDR1 as MDHEN and CDR2 as SYDVKM. The length of the CDR3 is 14 residues. V was clipped by 4 bases and J by 2 bases, with 11 bases between them. The chain's CDR3 is CASSYLPGNTEAFF. CDR3 coding DNA: TGTGCCAGCAGTTATTTACCGGGAAACACTGAAGCTTTCTTT.

The chain employs TRBV27 and TRBJ1-6; 7 nucleotides align to TRBD1. Germline values: CDR1 MNHEY, CDR2 SMNVEV (reference sequence). Trimming at V came to 7 bases and at J to 6 bases, leaving 6 bases not matched to a gene. The length of the CDR3 is 14 residues. CDR3 protein: CASTTGTANSPLHF. Written as DNA, the CDR3 is TGTGCCAGCACAACGGGGACAGCTAATTCACCCCTCCACTTT.

The rearrangement links TRBV29-1 to TRBJ1-1; 7 bases are a match to TRBD1. V dropped 7 bases and J dropped 0; count of bases not matched to a gene: 14. Germline-derived CDR1 and CDR2 are SQVTM and ANQGSEA. The CDR3 is made up of 16 amino acids. The CDR3 DNA is TGCAGCGGAAAGGGGGCGCGCAAATGGGTGAACACTGAAGCTTTCTTT. Protein sequence: CSGKGARKWVNTEAFF.

This sequence joins TRBV6-1 and TRBJ1-6; TRBD1 matches at 8 bases. The CDR3 consists of 14 residues. Germline assignment: CDR1 MNHNS and CDR2 SASEGT. Trimming cost V 3 bases and J 10 bases; bases outside gene matches: 5. CDR3 nucleotide sequence: TGTGCCAGCAGTGAGACAGGGGCGGGATCACCCCTCCACTTT. This encodes CASSETGAGSPLHF.

This clonotype was picked up many times. CDR3 nucleotides: TGCAGTGCTAGAGATCACCCAGGAGATCCCGCCCAGCATTTT. Protein: CSARDHPGDPAQHF. The chain joins TRBV20-1 to TRBJ1-5; the D is unclear. CDR3 length: 14 residues. The V end was cut by 0 bases, the J end by 11 bases, with 17 bases between. Germline V gene sequence: CDR1 DFQATT, CDR2 SNEGSKA (reference sequence).

V gene TRBV6-1 combines with J gene TRBJ1-3; TRBD1 might be the D (5 bases). Germline CDR1 reads MNHNS; CDR2 reads SASEGT. Trimming pared 6 bases from V and 2 bases from J, leaving 11 bases between. This CDR3 is built from 14 residues. CDR3 loop: CASRAGTPGNTIYF. The CDR3, as DNA: TGTGCCAGCAGAGCCGGGACCCCTGGAAACACCATATATTTT.

The chain uses TRBV7-9 and TRBJ1-1; no reliable D call. CDR3 length: 15 amino acids. Deletions cut 5 bases from V and 1 base from J, with 14 bases between. Per the germline V gene, CDR1 is SEHNR and CDR2 is FQNEAQ (reference sequence). This CDR3 reads CASSPREGGNTEAFF. The CDR3 region has the DNA TGTGCCAGCAGCCCCCGGGAAGGAGGGAACACTGAAGCTTTCTTT.

This clonotype appeared a few times. The V call is TRBV2, the J call TRBJ2-3; the D gene is possibly TRBD2 (5 bases). This CDR3 comprises 15 residues. V lost 4 bases and J lost 4, with 15 bases in between. Looked up from germline, CDR1 is SNHLY and CDR2 is FYNNEI. The CDR3 loop is CASSAAAVGADTQYF. The CDR3, as DNA: TGTGCCAGCAGTGCTGCAGCGGTCGGAGCAGATACGCAGTATTTT.

This chain joins TRBV27 and TRBJ2-7; D is tentatively TRBD1 or TRBD2 (6 bases each). This CDR3 comprises 14 residues. Germline V gene data show CDR1 as MNHEY and CDR2 as SMNVEV (reference sequence). The V end was cut by 3 bases, the J end by 7 bases, with 16 bases between. The CDR3 loop is CASSFLGGLREQYF. The CDR3 DNA follows: TGTGCCAGCAGTTTTTTAGGGGGACTGCGAGAGCAGTACTTC.

This clonotype was seen a handful of times. The chain recombines TRBV4-1 with TRBJ2-7, with D perhaps TRBD2 (5 bases). Germline V gene lookup returns CDR1 MGHRA and CDR2 YSYEKL. V lost 0 bases and J 1 base, leaving 10 bases between the germline ends. CDR3 length: 15 residues. The CDR3 DNA follows: TGCGCCAGCAGCCAAGAAGCGGCTTTATCCTACGAGCAGTACTTC. The encoded protein is CASSQEAALSYEQYF.

This clonotype was observed at least ten times. The chain couples TRBV3-2 to TRBJ2-5; the table calls TRBD2, which could not be checked here. TRBV3-2 is a recognized pseudogene. The CDR3 runs 15 residues. The CDR3 protein is CASSQRAAWGETQYF. CDR3 in DNA: TGTGCCAGCAGCCAACGGGCCGCTTGGGGAGAGACCCAGTACTTC.

This clonotype was detected many times. This chain links TRBV20-1 with TRBJ1-5, with D tentatively TRBD1 (5 bases). V shed 1 base and J shed 7 bases, with 14 bases lying between them. From germline, CDR1 is DFQATT and CDR2 SNEGSKA (reference sequence). This CDR3 is built from 14 residues. The CDR3: CSARVGGKGQPQHF. The CDR3 coding sequence is TGCAGTGCTAGAGTGGGGGGGAAGGGCCAGCCCCAGCATTTT.

This clonotype has at least ten counts. The V gene is TRBV28, the J gene TRBJ1-6; D gene unclear. V was trimmed by 5 bases and J by 0 bases, leaving 8 bases between them. The length of the CDR3 is 15 residues. CDR1 is MDHEN and CDR2 is SYDVKM in the germline V gene. DNA for the CDR3: TGTGCCAGCAGTCCGATGGGCTCCTATAATTCACCCCTCCACTTT. This translates into CASSPMGSYNSPLHF.

Many counts were recorded for this clonotype. V usage is TRBV29-1 and J usage is TRBJ2-5; no reliable D call. The CDR3 spans 13 residues. Deletions cut 2 bases from V and 5 bases from J, with 12 bases between. Germline CDR1 and CDR2: SQVTM and ANQGSEA. The CDR3 DNA reads as TGCAGCGTTGAATGGGGTCTTCACGAGACCCAGTACTTC. Encoded protein: CSVEWGLHETQYF.

This clonotype was seen ten or more times. The chain employs TRBV10-3 and TRBJ1-1; TRBD1 aligns across 10 bases. The CDR3 runs to 15 residues. Trimming removed 6 bases from V and 3 bases from J; junction bases left unmatched: 7. The germline V gene encodes CDR1 ENHRY and CDR2 SYGVKD. The DNA of the CDR3 is TGTGCCATCAGCGACCGCGGGACAGGGGACACTGAAGCTTTCTTT. Translation gives CAISDRGTGDTEAFF.

Ten or more counts support this clonotype. V is TRBV5-1 and J is TRBJ2-7; weak D call: TRBD2 (5 bases). CDR3 length: 17 residues. V dropped 0 bases and J dropped 4 bases, with 20 bases sitting between them. From germline, CDR1 is SGHRS and CDR2 YFSETQ. CDR3: CASSLAIRAEELYEQYF. The CDR3 DNA reads TGCGCCAGCAGCTTGGCCATTCGAGCGGAGGAACTTTACGAGCAGTACTTC.

The chain is built from TRBV3-1 and TRBJ2-2; D unclear. From germline, CDR1 is LGHDT and CDR2 YNNKEL (reference sequence). CDR3 size: 17 residues. Trimming left V 0 bases short and J 3 bases short, with 14 bases between. This CDR3 reads CASSQDVNKAYTGELFF. The CDR3 region has the DNA TGTGCCAGCAGCCAAGATGTGAATAAAGCATACACCGGGGAGCTGTTTTTT.

For this clonotype: The CDR3 does not end in the conserved phenylalanine or tryptophan, so this is likely a read error. CDR3 amino acids: CASSLRYEQYL. The CDR3 nucleotides read TGTGCCAGCAGTCTCCGTTACGAGCAGTACCTC. The chain joins TRBV28 to TRBJ2-7; D ambiguous. Trimming cost V 5 bases and J 4 bases, with 6 bases left between them. Looked up from germline, CDR1 is MDHEN and CDR2 is SYDVKM. The CDR3 runs 11 residues.

The V and J genes are TRBV27 and TRBJ2-5; 8 bases fit TRBD2. Germline loops: CDR1 MNHEY, CDR2 SMNVEV (reference sequence). V trimming: 5 bases; J trimming: 5 bases; junction bases outside the gene matches: 10. The CDR3 consists of 15 residues. The CDR3 loop reads CASSGLRGRWETQYF. As DNA, the CDR3 is TGTGCCAGCAGTGGCCTTCGCGGGAGGTGGGAGACCCAGTACTTC.

The table lists this clonotype with many counts. The J gene is TRBJ2-7, the V gene TRBV28, with 9 bases identical to TRBD2. With V trimmed by 6 bases and J by 6 bases, 6 bases remained unmatched. This CDR3 region has 13 residues. Germline V CDR1 and CDR2: MDHEN, SYDVKM. Here the CDR3 reads CASSQGRGGEQYF. The CDR3 DNA follows: TGTGCCAGCAGCCAGGGGCGGGGGGGCGAGCAGTACTTC.

This clonotype was counted between two and nine times. The rearrangement links TRBV29-1 to TRBJ2-2; D uncertain. The CDR3 loop spans 12 amino acids. The V end lost 7 bases, the J end lost 6 bases, and 12 bases lay between the germline ends. Germline loops: CDR1 SQVTM, CDR2 ANQGSEA. CDR3 bases: TGCAGCGCCTGGCTTGGACCCGGGGAGCTGTTTTTT. It yields the protein CSAWLGPGELFF.